This passage covers 28 T cell receptor beta chains from one sample sequenced in a study of OX40 agonist ivuxolimab in advanced cancers. Libraries were prepared by immunoSEQ multiplex PCR; TCRdb keeps only in-frame clonotypes and omits some of them. This sample has some 63,000 clones, with over 80% found just once. The sample in question was CD4+ or CD8+ T cells sorted from blood, obtained in a trial of the OX40 agonist ivuxolimab. Every receptor here comes from an adult with an advanced solid tumor such as melanoma, head and neck, liver or kidney cancer.

The chain has TRBV5-1 and TRBJ2-5; D unresolved. Looked up from germline, CDR1 is SGHRS and CDR2 is YFSETQ. The CDR3 runs 15 residues. The V end lost 0 bases, the J end lost 1 base, and 10 bases lay between the germline ends. Here the CDR3 reads CASSLEFRVQETQYF. CDR3 nucleotide sequence: TGCGCCAGCAGCTTGGAATTCCGGGTCCAAGAGACCCAGTACTTC.

V gene TRBV19 combines with J gene TRBJ1-6, with a weak D call TRBD1 (5 bases). V lost 4 bases and J 6 bases, leaving 16 bases between the germline ends. This CDR3 is built from 16 residues. Germline values: CDR1 LNHDA, CDR2 SQIVND (reference sequence). The DNA for the CDR3 is TGTGCCAGTAGTAGAGGAGGGGAGCACCTTAATTCACCCCTCCACTTT. Translated: CASSRGGEHLNSPLHF.

The chain couples TRBV11-2 to TRBJ1-1; D is unclear. Germline loops: CDR1 SGHAT, CDR2 FQNNGV. Trimming cost V 5 bases and J 3 bases, with 10 bases left between them. There are 13 residues in the CDR3. The DNA of the CDR3 is TGTGCCAGCAGCGCAGGTTTGGACACTGAAGCTTTCTTT. This codes for CASSAGLDTEAFF.

The J gene is TRBJ2-1, the V gene TRBV29-1; TRBD1 agrees at 8 bases. There are 13 residues in the CDR3. Germline V CDR1 and CDR2: SQVTM, ANQGSEA. The ends lost 6 bases at V and 6 bases at J; junction bases unmatched: 7. As DNA, the CDR3 is TGCAGCGTAGAGGCTACAGGGGGCAATGAGCAGTTCTTC. This sequence encodes CSVEATGGNEQFF.

This chain links TRBV5-1 with TRBJ2-1, with 11 bases fitting TRBD2. V lost 1 base to trimming and J lost 7 bases; unmatched junction nucleotides: 4. The V gene's germline CDR1 is SGHRS and CDR2 YFSETQ. The CDR3 length is 15 residues. The DNA for the CDR3 is TGCGCCAGCAGCTTGACTAGCGGGAGAGTTAATGAGCAGTTCTTC. Translation: CASSLTSGRVNEQFF.

V gene TRBV4-2 combines with J gene TRBJ1-5, with TRBD1 identical over 7 bases. Germline CDR1 reads LGHNA; CDR2 reads YNFKEQ. J lost 4 bases, V lost 4 bases, and 7 bases had no gene match. CDR3 length: 15 amino acids. The CDR3 loop reads CASSRTGVQNQPQHF. The CDR3 DNA follows: TGTGCCAGCAGCCGCACAGGGGTTCAGAATCAGCCCCAGCATTTT.

This chain joins TRBV19 and TRBJ2-7; no clear D. V gave up 4 bases and J gave up 9 bases, with 13 bases separating them. This CDR3 has 12 amino acids. The germline gives CDR1 LNHDA, CDR2 SQIVND (reference sequence). CDR3 coding DNA: TGTGCCAGTAGTACCACCGGGCATGGGCAGTACTTC. Translation: CASSTTGHGQYF.

Here the CDR3 reads CASSPMLIYQETQYF. The CDR3 region has the DNA TGCGCCAGCAGCCCGATGTTGATCTACCAAGAGACCCAGTACTTC. V and J are TRBV5-1 and TRBJ2-5; D call uncertain. The V gene's germline CDR1 is SGHRS and CDR2 YFSETQ. The CDR3 covers 15 residues. Deletions cut 4 bases from V and 0 bases from J, with 13 bases between.

The genes are TRBV19 and TRBJ1-1; D gene uncertain. Germline CDR1 and CDR2: LNHDA and SQIVND (reference sequence). This CDR3 contains 12 residues. With 7 bases removed from V and 5 bases from J, the gap between germline ends came to 11 bases. The CDR3, as DNA: TGTGCCAGTACCAACGGTGGGACTGAAGCTTTCTTT. Its protein product is CASTNGGTEAFF.

The chain is built from TRBV2 and TRBJ2-1, with D possibly TRBD1 on 5 matching bases. V lost 5 bases and J 7 bases, leaving 6 bases between the germline ends. Germline V gene data show CDR1 as SNHLY and CDR2 as FYNNEI. This CDR3 is built from 11 residues. The CDR3 spells CASSQGNEQFF. CDR3 in DNA: TGTGCCAGCAGTCAGGGAAATGAGCAGTTCTTC.

This clone has just a few counts. CDR3: CASSLTGSTDTQYF. The CDR3, as DNA: TGTGCCAGCAGCCTAACAGGGTCCACAGATACGCAGTATTTT. The chain carries TRBV14 and TRBJ2-3; a weak D match, TRBD1 (6 bases). The CDR3 runs to 14 residues. V shed 4 bases and J shed 2 bases, with 10 bases lying between them. Germline-derived CDR1 and CDR2 are SGHDN and FVKESK.

The chain employs TRBV6-5 and TRBJ1-2, with D maybe TRBD1 (6 bases). Trimming removed 7 bases from V and 8 bases from J, with 14 bases in between. The CDR3 runs 12 residues. Germline CDR1 is MNHEY and CDR2 is SVGAGI. CDR3 sequence: CASTETGNGYTF. The CDR3 DNA follows: TGTGCCAGCACCGAAACAGGGAACGGCTACACCTTC.

This rearrangement joins TRBV30 to TRBJ2-1; perhaps TRBD2 as D (7 bases). Germline V gives CDR1 GTSNPN, CDR2 SVGIG (reference sequence). V dropped 7 bases and J dropped 7 bases, with 29 bases sitting between them. The CDR3 is made up of 17 amino acids. For the CDR3, the DNA is TGTGCCTTACCCCGATCCCCCTTTGGGGGGGGGCCGAATGAGCAGTTCTTC. Translating it yields CALPRSPFGGGPNEQFF.

This clone was detected only a few times. The rearrangement uses TRBV6-1 and TRBJ1-2; 10 bases fit TRBD1. Losses at the gene ends were 6 bases for V and 7 bases for J; bases not matched to a gene: 8. Germline loops: CDR1 MNHNS, CDR2 SASEGT. The CDR3 consists of 14 residues. In nucleotides, the CDR3 is TGTGCCAGCAGGAGCCGGGACAGGGGCAGTGGCTACACCTTC. Amino acid sequence: CASRSRDRGSGYTF.

The J gene is TRBJ1-4, the V gene TRBV10-2, with 7 bases fitting TRBD1. Trimming at V came to 6 bases and at J to 6 bases, leaving 13 bases not matched to a gene. CDR3 size: 16 residues. Per the germline V gene, CDR1 is WSHSY and CDR2 is SAAADI. The CDR3 DNA follows: TGCGCCAGCAGCTTCAAGCCTAGACAGGGACATGAAAAACTGTTTTTT. Residues: CASSFKPRQGHEKLFF.

The table lists this clone with a count of one. This chain links TRBV7-9 with TRBJ2-2, with 8 bases matching TRBD1. Germline assignment: CDR1 SEHNR and CDR2 FQNEAQ (reference sequence). V gave up 1 base and J gave up 5 bases; unmatched junction bases: 6. This CDR3 contains 16 residues. In DNA, the CDR3 is TGTGCCAGCAGCTTAGTGGGGACAGGCCGAACCGGGGAGCTGTTTTTT. It is translated as CASSLVGTGRTGELFF.

The rearrangement joins TRBV7-2 to TRBJ2-5; 7 bases are shared with TRBD2. J gave up 2 bases and V 5 bases, and 14 bases lay outside the gene matches. The CDR3 spans 17 residues. Per the germline V gene, CDR1 is SGHTA and CDR2 is FQGNSA. CDR3 residues: CASSPRWTRRPQETQYF. The CDR3, as DNA: TGTGCCAGCAGCCCCCGATGGACTAGGAGACCACAAGAGACCCAGTACTTC.

This clone has only one observation. The chain combines TRBV30 with TRBJ1-1, with a weak D call TRBD1 (6 bases). Trimming shortened V by 2 bases and J by 5 bases, and 27 bases separated the two germline ends. Germline lookup yields CDR1 GTSNPN and CDR2 SVGIG (reference sequence). The CDR3 runs 18 residues. The CDR3 here is CAWSTGYNPDDVRTEAFF. The CDR3 coding sequence is TGTGCCTGGAGTACAGGGTACAACCCTGACGATGTGAGAACTGAAGCTTTCTTT.

V is TRBV19 and J is TRBJ2-4; D tentatively fits TRBD1 or TRBD2 (5 bases each). V was cut by 1 base and J by 6 bases, with 10 bases left in between. This CDR3 region has 14 residues. Germline loops: CDR1 LNHDA, CDR2 SQIVND (reference sequence). The CDR3 DNA follows: TGTGCCAGTAGTATAGGACCAGGGAGAAACATTCAGTACTTC. Translating gives CASSIGPGRNIQYF.

This clone was recorded once. J is TRBJ1-6 and V is TRBV5-1; the match to TRBD1 covers 9 bases. This CDR3 is built from 17 residues. Germline V gives CDR1 SGHRS, CDR2 YFSETQ. V was clipped by 0 bases and J by 8 bases; unmatched bases: 9. Written as DNA, the CDR3 is TGCGCCAGCAGCTTGGGAGTACCGGGACAGGGAGATTCACCCCTCCACTTT. Translated, it gives CASSLGVPGQGDSPLHF.

The chain carries TRBV10-3 and TRBJ2-3; D is undetermined. Germline V gene lookup returns CDR1 ENHRY and CDR2 SYGVKD. This CDR3 comprises 14 residues. Deletions cut 6 bases from V and 1 base from J, with 11 bases between. For the CDR3, the DNA is TGTGCCATCAGGATTGGGGAACGCACAGATACGCAGTATTTT. This translates into CAIRIGERTDTQYF.

The genes are TRBV2 and TRBJ2-3; D is ambiguous. Germline CDR1 SNHLY, CDR2 FYNNEI. Trimming shortened V by 6 bases and J by 4 bases, and 8 bases separated the two germline ends. The CDR3 runs to 12 residues. The CDR3 coding sequence is TGTGCCAGCAGCCTAGGCGCAGATACGCAGTATTTT. Its protein product is CASSLGADTQYF.

The rearrangement uses TRBV7-9 and TRBJ2-3; 13 nucleotides agree with TRBD2. The CDR3 contains 16 residues. The V and J ends lost 5 bases and 4 bases, in that order; junction bases with no gene match: 6. Germline V gene data show CDR1 as SEHNR and CDR2 as FQNEAQ (reference sequence). The CDR3 nucleotides are TGTGCCAGCAGCACAGGACTAGCGGGAGTCGCAGATACGCAGTATTTT. The encoded protein is CASSTGLAGVADTQYF.

The chain is built from TRBV5-4 and TRBJ2-3; D remains unclear. Looked up from germline, CDR1 is SGHNT and CDR2 is YYREEE (reference sequence). The V end was cut by 0 bases, the J end by 2 bases, with 4 bases between. This CDR3 is 13 amino acids long. The CDR3, as DNA: TGTGCCAGCAGCTTGGTGGACACAGATACGCAGTATTTT. Its protein product is CASSLVDTDTQYF. Full variable domain (remainder filled in from reference TRBV5-4 and TRBJ2-3): ETGVTQSPTHLIKTRGQQVTLRCSSQSGHNTVSWYQQALGQGPQFIFQYYREEENGRGNFPPRFSGLQFPNYSSELNVNALELDDSALYLCASSLVDTDTQYFGPGTRLTVL.

V is TRBV6-5 and J is TRBJ2-3, with D maybe TRBD1 (5 bases). The CDR3 extends over 14 amino acids. The germline V gene has CDR1 MNHEY and CDR2 SVGAGI. The V gene lost 4 bases and the J gene lost 4 bases, with 12 bases spanning the gap. The CDR3 DNA is TGTGCCAGCAGTTTCCGACAGACCTCAGATACGCAGTATTTT. Protein sequence: CASSFRQTSDTQYF.

With regard to this clone: At one end, the junction sequence differs from germline, possibly due to a read error. This CDR3 reads CASSYSLGQANLF. For the CDR3, the DNA is TGTGCCAGTAGCTATTCCTTGGGACAGGCCAACCTCTTC. V and J are TRBV19 and TRBJ2-1; 8 positions agree with TRBD1. Germline V gene sequence: CDR1 LNHDA, CDR2 SQIVND (reference sequence). The CDR3 sequence is 13 residues long.

The chain uses TRBV28 and TRBJ2-3; D is uncertain. V was cut by 6 bases and J by 3 bases, with 7 bases left in between. Germline CDR1 is MDHEN and CDR2 is SYDVKM. CDR3 length: 12 residues. The CDR3, as DNA: TGTGCCAGCAGCCGACCTACAGATACGCAGTATTTT. Residues: CASSRPTDTQYF.

The chain links TRBV27 to TRBJ2-6; D gene ambiguous. Per germline, CDR1 MNHEY and CDR2 SMNVEV (reference sequence). The CDR3 covers 14 residues. V lost 5 bases, J lost 4 bases, and 9 bases lay in between. The CDR3 sequence is CASSPVRGANVLTF. CDR3 nucleotides: TGTGCCAGCAGTCCCGTCAGAGGGGCCAACGTCCTGACTTTC. The entire variable domain, with the rest obtained from reference TRBV27 and TRBJ2-6, is as follows: EAQVTQNPRYLITVTGKKLTVTCSQNMNHEYMSWYRQDPGLGLRQIYYSMNVEVTDKGDVPEGYKVSRKEKRNFPLILESPSPNQTSLYFCASSPVRGANVLTFGAGSRLTVL.